The T cell receptor (beta chain) described here comes from a study of regulatory T cells in long-lasting Graves disease. Assembly of TCR beta libraries relied on iRepertoire HTBI primers together with Arm-PCR of CDR3 regions. TCRdb called the multiplex PCR reads again in MiXCR, with one record for every CDR3 protein. This table has 370,000 or so distinct CDR3 sequences, around 15% appearing once. Time point reported: newly diagnosed GD, antithyroid drugs for less than 3 months. The TCR library was prepared using RNA isolated from PBMCs. CDR3 length equals 15 residues. The V gene lost 6 bases and the J gene lost 6 bases, with 18 bases spanning the gap. Separately, the same data were catalogued under a study of T cells in Graves' hyperthyroidism and ophthalmopathy.

The source is a woman in her late teens or twenties with Graves disease. This specimen was peripheral blood mononuclear cells (PBMCs), taken at new diagnosis, from a patient treated with antithyroid drugs. V gene TRBV12-3 or TRBV12-4 combines with J gene TRBJ2-1; perhaps TRBD1 as D (6 bases). Written as DNA, the CDR3 is TGTGCCAGCAGCCTAGGGGGTGTCCTGACCAATGAGCAGTTCTTC. Amino acids: CASSLGGVLTNEQFF.